Below, 22 T cell receptor beta chains from the same sample are listed, as sequenced in a study of high-grade serous ovarian cancer treatment subgroups. Profiled with immunoSEQ multiplex PCR; TCRdb holds only in-frame clones, not every one. This sample has over 4,500 clones, with roughly 80% found just once. Tumor samples were taken before definitive surgery or chemotherapy. The material sequenced was tumor tissue. The receptors were gathered from a human donor with high-grade serous ovarian cancer.

This clone was found once. The chain is built from TRBV4-2 and TRBJ1-6; D is unclear. CDR3 size: 13 residues. Germline V gene lookup returns CDR1 LGHNA and CDR2 YNFKEQ. V lost 3 bases and J lost 6, with 6 bases in between. Here the CDR3 reads CASSQLPNSPLHF. The CDR3 bases are TGTGCCAGCAGCCAGCTCCCTAATTCACCCCTCCACTTT.

V is TRBV6-6 and J is TRBJ2-5, with TRBD1 matching over 7 bases. This CDR3 comprises 14 residues. V lost 2 bases, J lost 2 bases, and 2 bases stayed unmatched. Germline V CDR1 and CDR2: MNHNY, SVGAGI (reference sequence). The chain's CDR3 is CASSYGDRQETQYF. DNA for the CDR3: TGTGCCAGCAGTTACGGGGACAGACAAGAGACCCAGTACTTC.

The J gene is TRBJ1-5, the V gene TRBV4-1; possible D gene TRBD1, 5 bases. Per the germline V gene, CDR1 is MGHRA and CDR2 is YSYEKL. The CDR3 extends over 16 amino acids. V was clipped by 4 bases and J by 1 base, with 14 bases between them. The CDR3 region has the DNA TGCGCCAGCAGCCCCTGGGAGGGGATGAGCAATCAGCCCCAGCATTTT. This codes for CASSPWEGMSNQPQHF.

This clone is a singleton in its sample. CDR3 nucleotide sequence: TGTGCCAGTAGTACCGCGACAGGGATCGCAGATACGCAGTATTTT. It is translated as CASSTATGIADTQYF. The chain carries TRBV19 and TRBJ2-3, with 7 nucleotides matching TRBD1. Germline lookup yields CDR1 LNHDA and CDR2 SQIVND (reference sequence). The CDR3 has 15 residues. V was clipped by 4 bases and J by 4 bases; unmatched bases: 8.

This chain joins TRBV5-1 and TRBJ2-7, with no clear D. The germline V gene has CDR1 SGHRS and CDR2 YFSETQ. The CDR3 runs to 15 residues. V was trimmed by 3 bases and J by 2 bases, leaving 15 bases between them. CDR3 protein: CASSYLLGSAYEQYF. In DNA, the CDR3 is TGCGCCAGCAGCTACCTCCTGGGGTCCGCCTACGAGCAGTACTTC.

J is TRBJ1-1 and V is TRBV10-3; 7 bases line up with TRBD1. The CDR3 has 13 amino acids. Germline V lookup: CDR1 ENHRY, CDR2 SYGVKD. With 11 bases clipped from V and 4 bases from J, the junction kept 10 bases outside the gene matches. The CDR3 protein is CAASQGGLTEAFF. Written as DNA, the CDR3 is TGTGCCGCGAGTCAGGGGGGTCTCACTGAAGCTTTCTTT.

The V and J genes are TRBV7-2 and TRBJ2-2, with a tentative D call TRBD1 (5 bases). V was shortened by 5 bases and J by 7 bases, with 11 bases between the two germline ends. Germline V lookup: CDR1 SGHTA, CDR2 FQGNSA. The CDR3 is 13 amino acids. The CDR3 loop is CASSTTGIGELFF. Written as DNA, the CDR3 is TGTGCCAGCAGCACCACAGGAATCGGGGAGCTGTTTTTT.

This clone was observed a single time. The V and J genes are TRBV19 and TRBJ2-3; 7 nucleotides agree with TRBD2. The V and J ends lost 8 bases and 0 bases, in that order; junction bases with no gene match: 8. CDR1 is LNHDA, CDR2 SQIVND, per germline (reference sequence). The CDR3 is 15 amino acids. The CDR3 reads CASSKERGSTDTQYF. The CDR3, as DNA: TGTGCCAGTTCAAAGGAGCGGGGAAGCACAGATACGCAGTATTTT. Drawing the rest from reference TRBV19 and TRBJ2-3, the complete variable domain is DGGITQSPKYLFRKEGQNVTLSCEQNLNHDAMYWYRQDPGQGLRLIYYSQIVNDFQKGDIAEGYSVSREKKESFPLTVTSAQKNPTAFYLCASSKERGSTDTQYFGPGTRLTVL.

The V call is TRBV7-2, the J call TRBJ1-4; tentatively, D is TRBD1 (5 bases). Between the trimmed V and J ends, which lost 0 bases and 7 bases, there was a span of 12 bases. Looked up from germline, CDR1 is SGHTA and CDR2 is FQGNSA. CDR3 length equals 15 residues. CDR3: CASSLARGGGEKLFF. CDR3 nucleotides: TGTGCCAGCAGCTTAGCCCGGGGCGGTGGTGAAAAACTGTTTTTT.

CDR3 in amino acids: CASSLAFYGNTIYF. In DNA form, the CDR3 reads TGTGCCAGCAGCTTAGCGTTTTATGGAAACACCATATATTTT. The gene calls are TRBV7-2 and TRBJ1-3; D is uncertain. The CDR3 covers 14 residues. Germline CDR1 SGHTA, CDR2 FQGNSA. V was trimmed by 0 bases and J by 3 bases, leaving 6 bases between them.

The chain links TRBV10-3 to TRBJ2-7; TRBD1 matches at 9 bases. The ends lost 2 bases at V and 5 bases at J; junction bases unmatched: 7. The CDR3 is 15 residues long. Per the germline V gene, CDR1 is ENHRY and CDR2 is SYGVKD. This CDR3 reads CAISEQRQGVDEQYF. Here the CDR3 DNA reads TGTGCCATCAGTGAGCAGAGACAGGGGGTTGACGAGCAGTACTTC.

This clone has only a few counts. The rearrangement links TRBV29-1 to TRBJ2-2; the match to TRBD1 covers 8 bases. This CDR3 has 13 residues. Germline V gives CDR1 SQVTM, CDR2 ANQGSEA. The V segment lost 4 bases and the J segment 5 bases; nucleotides outside the gene matches: 3. The CDR3 protein is CSVVGQGTGELFF. The CDR3 nucleotides are TGCAGCGTTGTTGGACAGGGAACCGGGGAGCTGTTTTTT.

J is TRBJ2-2 and V is TRBV7-9, with a possible D match to TRBD2 (6 bases). Germline V gene data show CDR1 as SEHNR and CDR2 as FQNEAQ (reference sequence). The CDR3 consists of 17 residues. V lost 5 bases, J lost 0 bases, and 16 bases lay in between. CDR3 DNA sequence: TGTGCCAGCAGCCCCTCGAGGGACTCTGCGAACACCGGGGAGCTGTTTTTT. This gives the protein CASSPSRDSANTGELFF.

The chain has TRBV18 and TRBJ1-2, with TRBD1 matching over 7 bases. This CDR3 region has 17 residues. Germline V lookup: CDR1 KGHSH, CDR2 LQKENI. The V segment lost 1 base and the J segment 2 bases; nucleotides outside the gene matches: 10. The CDR3 DNA sequence: TGTGCCAGCTCACCACGGAACGACAGGGCGTCCAACTATGGCTACACCTTC. It is translated as CASSPRNDRASNYGYTF.

The chain uses TRBV30 and TRBJ1-6; no firm D call. The CDR3 length is 12 residues. Germline assignment: CDR1 GTSNPN and CDR2 SVGIG (reference sequence). Trimming took 8 bases from V and 7 from J, leaving 12 bases between them. Here the CDR3 reads CAHGPGNSPLHF. The CDR3 nucleotides read TGTGCCCACGGTCCGGGGAATTCACCCCTCCACTTT. The full variable domain, its missing parts supplied by reference TRBV30 and TRBJ1-6, is SQTIHQWPATLVQPVGSPLSLECTVEGTSNPNLYWYRQAAGRGLQLLFYSVGIGQISSEVPQNLSASRPQDRQFILSSKKLLLSDSGFYLCAHGPGNSPLHFGNGTRLTVT.

This clone has just a few counts. The chain recombines TRBV7-8 with TRBJ2-2; D may be TRBD1 (5 bases). V lost 4 bases to trimming and J lost 3 bases, with 6 bases between them. Per germline, CDR1 SGHVS and CDR2 FQNEAQ. There are 13 residues in the CDR3. The chain's CDR3 is CASSSGYTGELFF. The CDR3 nucleotides are TGTGCCAGCAGCTCAGGGTACACCGGGGAGCTGTTTTTT.

J is TRBJ2-7 and V is TRBV7-9, with no clear D. Germline assignment: CDR1 SEHNR and CDR2 FQNEAQ (reference sequence). This CDR3 is 14 amino acids long. With 5 bases removed from V and 7 bases from J, the gap between germline ends came to 18 bases. CDR3 nucleotide sequence: TGTGCCAGCAGCCCCCCACTGGCTTCCGGAGAGCAGTACTTC. This encodes CASSPPLASGEQYF.

The chain joins TRBV5-4 to TRBJ1-2; TRBD1 matches 8 bases. The junction had 5 bases not matched to a gene; V was cut back by 0 bases and J by 4 bases. Looked up from germline, CDR1 is SGHNT and CDR2 is YYREEE (reference sequence). CDR3 length equals 15 residues. This CDR3 is CASSLVQDRVYGYTF. CDR3 sequence (DNA): TGTGCCAGCAGCTTGGTTCAGGACAGGGTCTATGGCTACACCTTC.

The chain links TRBV11-3 to TRBJ2-3; TRBD2 agrees at 13 bases. J was trimmed by 5 bases and V by 4 bases; bases with no gene match: 9. Per germline, CDR1 SGHNT and CDR2 YENEEA. The CDR3 runs to 17 residues. As DNA, the CDR3 is TGTGCCAGCAGCTCCCAAGGACTAGCGGGGGTTGGAGATACGCAGTATTTT. Protein product: CASSSQGLAGVGDTQYF.

The CDR3 is CAWHEVDSNTGELFF. CDR3 DNA: TGTGCCTGGCATGAAGTGGACTCGAACACCGGGGAGCTGTTTTTT. This chain links TRBV30 with TRBJ2-2, with D perhaps TRBD2 (5 bases). Germline V gene data show CDR1 as GTSNPN and CDR2 as SVGIG (reference sequence). The CDR3 is 15 residues long. V shed 5 bases and J shed 0 bases, with 13 bases lying between them.

V is TRBV10-2 and J is TRBJ2-1, with D perhaps matching TRBD1 (5 bases). The CDR3 has 15 amino acids. The V gene lost 7 bases and the J gene lost 8 bases, with 21 bases spanning the gap. Germline values: CDR1 WSHSY, CDR2 SAAADI. The CDR3 coding sequence is TGCGCCAGCACGGCTATGGCAGGGCTCCGCGATGAGCAGTTCTTC. Encoded protein: CASTAMAGLRDEQFF.

This clone has a handful of counts. The rearrangement joins TRBV2 to TRBJ1-1; no clear D. V was cut by 6 bases and J by 6 bases, with 11 bases left in between. Germline V gene data show CDR1 as SNHLY and CDR2 as FYNNEI. This CDR3 has 12 residues. CDR3 loop: CASSTSLPEAFF. The DNA for the CDR3 is TGTGCCAGCAGCACATCCTTGCCTGAAGCTTTCTTT.